One sample yielded the 13 T cell receptor beta chains listed below, sequenced in a study of T cell repertoires in cytomegalovirus infection. These receptors have no identified antigens. TCRdb re-called the reads with MiXCR, one entry per CDR3 protein. Of around 360,000 distinct CDR3 sequences detected, roughly 34% appear once; the ten largest clones hold less than 15%. Sample: cultured PBMCs, taken from culture after CMV antigen stimulation. These TCRs come from a human donor in good health (CMV status not recorded). Some clones in this sample may be carry-over from other donors' samples.

The rearrangement links TRBV7-6 to TRBJ1-1; TRBD1 matches 9 bases. With 5 bases clipped from V and 0 bases from J, the junction kept 10 bases outside the gene matches. The CDR3 sequence is 17 residues long. Looked up from germline, CDR1 is SGHVS and CDR2 is FNYEAQ. Here the CDR3 reads CASSLYTGGLMNTEAFF. Here the CDR3 DNA reads TGTGCCAGCAGCCTATACACAGGGGGCCTAATGAACACTGAAGCTTTCTTT.

This clonotype was seen just once. The chain combines TRBV2 with TRBJ2-1, with 11 positions matching TRBD2. Germline CDR1 SNHLY, CDR2 FYNNEI. Germline trimming cut 6 bases from V and 8 bases from J; bases unmatched to any gene: 3. This CDR3 is 13 amino acids long. The CDR3 region is CASRTSGIYEQFF. The CDR3 coding sequence is TGTGCCAGCAGGACTAGCGGGATCTATGAGCAGTTCTTC. The variable domain in full, completed from reference TRBV2 and TRBJ2-1, reads EPEVTQTPSHQVTQMGQEVILRCVPISNHLYFYWYRQILGQKVEFLVSFYNNEISEKSEIFDDQFSVERPDGSNFTLKIRSTKLEDSAMYFCASRTSGIYEQFFGPGTRLTVL.

This chain links TRBV20-1 with TRBJ2-4; perhaps TRBD2 as D (5 bases). Germline V gives CDR1 DFQATT, CDR2 SNEGSKA (reference sequence). V lost 5 bases and J 2 bases, leaving 10 bases between the germline ends. The CDR3 runs 13 residues. The CDR3 DNA is TGCAGTGCTGATAGCGTATCCAAAAACATTCAGTACTTC. Amino acids: CSADSVSKNIQYF.

The chain couples TRBV19 to TRBJ1-5, with D tentatively TRBD1 (6 bases). Per the germline V gene, CDR1 is LNHDA and CDR2 is SQIVND (reference sequence). The CDR3 consists of 19 residues. Trimming removed 3 bases from V and 0 bases from J, with 21 bases in between. The CDR3 loop is CASSMRQVDAIYSNQPQHF. CDR3 bases: TGTGCCAGTAGTATGCGACAGGTGGACGCAATTTATAGCAATCAGCCCCAGCATTTT.

V and J are TRBV24-1 and TRBJ2-3, with a possible D match to TRBD1 (6 bases). Germline V gene sequence: CDR1 KGHDR, CDR2 SFDVKD. CDR3 length equals 17 residues. Trimming pared 9 bases from V and 6 bases from J, leaving 27 bases between. The CDR3 is CATAPRRDTLLRDTQYF. In DNA, the CDR3 is TGTGCCACCGCACCTCGCCGGGACACCCTCCTCCGGGATACGCAGTATTTT.

This clonotype was recorded at least ten times. The rearrangement uses TRBV7-9 and TRBJ2-5; no clear D gene. V was shortened by 1 base and J by 7 bases, with 13 bases between the two germline ends. Germline CDR1 SEHNR, CDR2 FQNEAQ (reference sequence). The CDR3 sequence is 14 residues long. CDR3 in amino acids: CASSLVPAPGTQYF. The CDR3 DNA follows: TGTGCCAGCAGCTTAGTTCCGGCTCCCGGGACCCAGTACTTC.

The V and J genes are TRBV12-5 and TRBJ2-1; D uncertain. This CDR3 comprises 13 residues. In germline, CDR1 is LGHNT, CDR2 FRNRAP. V dropped 3 bases and J dropped 10 bases, with 13 bases sitting between them. The CDR3 DNA sequence: TGTGCTAGTGGTTTACTTATAAAGGAGGAGCAGTTCTTC. Amino acid sequence: CASGLLIKEEQFF.

There are many counts of this clonotype. The chain recombines TRBV7-2 with TRBJ2-7; the match to TRBD2 covers 14 bases. With 5 bases clipped from V and 0 bases from J, the junction kept 21 bases outside the gene matches. The CDR3 loop spans 22 amino acids. CDR1 and CDR2 from the germline V gene are SGHTA and FQGNSA. The CDR3 reads CASSLKRTSGTSGSGSSYEQYF. Here the CDR3 DNA reads TGTGCCAGCAGCCTGAAGAGAACCTCCGGGACTAGCGGGAGTGGCAGCTCCTACGAGCAGTACTTC.

The gene calls are TRBV28 and TRBJ1-5; TRBD1 is a possible D gene (6 bases). Per germline, CDR1 MDHEN and CDR2 SYDVKM. V lost 5 bases to trimming and J lost 6 bases, with 17 bases between them. The CDR3 is 15 residues long. This chain's CDR3 is CASSPTGSRGQPQHF. CDR3 DNA sequence: TGTGCCAGCAGTCCCACAGGGAGTCGAGGTCAGCCCCAGCATTTT.

This clonotype was seen just once. V is TRBV3-1 and J is TRBJ2-6; no firm D call. V gave up 0 bases and J gave up 0 bases, with 12 bases separating them. The CDR3 runs to 18 residues. Germline V lookup: CDR1 LGHDT, CDR2 YNNKEL (reference sequence). DNA for the CDR3: TGTGCCAGCAGCCAAGAGACAAGTTGGAGCTCTGGGGCCAACGTCCTGACTTTC. Its translation is CASSQETSWSSGANVLTF.

In this sample, this clonotype turned up many times. The chain combines TRBV6-1 with TRBJ2-7; a weak D match, TRBD2 (5 bases). The germline V and J ends were trimmed by 1 base and 4 bases, with 23 bases remaining between them. Germline lookup yields CDR1 MNHNS and CDR2 SASEGT. The CDR3 has 18 amino acids. The CDR3 reads CASSEELVSGFRLYEQYV. The CDR3 nucleotides are TGTGCCAGCAGTGAAGAATTGGTCTCGGGGTTTAGGCTATACGAGCAGTACGTC.

Points on this clonotype: The junction departs from the called germline gene at one end, perhaps through a read error. V and J are TRBV24-1 and TRBJ2-3; D possibly corresponds to TRBD2 (6 bases). This CDR3 has 14 amino acids. The germline V gene encodes CDR1 KGHDR and CDR2 SFDVKD. In DNA, the CDR3 is TGTGCCACCAGTGACCGGGGGAGCACAAATACGCAGTATTTT. It codes for CATSDRGSTNTQYF.

This clonotype was seen at least ten times. The chain combines TRBV28 with TRBJ1-1, with TRBD1 as a possible D gene (5 bases). This CDR3 contains 13 residues. Germline V gene lookup returns CDR1 MDHEN and CDR2 SYDVKM. Trimming removed 2 bases at V and 11 bases at J, with 15 bases between. The CDR3 DNA reads TGTGCCAGCAGTTTAAACGGGAGGGGACGGGCTTTCTTT. Translating it yields CASSLNGRGRAFF.